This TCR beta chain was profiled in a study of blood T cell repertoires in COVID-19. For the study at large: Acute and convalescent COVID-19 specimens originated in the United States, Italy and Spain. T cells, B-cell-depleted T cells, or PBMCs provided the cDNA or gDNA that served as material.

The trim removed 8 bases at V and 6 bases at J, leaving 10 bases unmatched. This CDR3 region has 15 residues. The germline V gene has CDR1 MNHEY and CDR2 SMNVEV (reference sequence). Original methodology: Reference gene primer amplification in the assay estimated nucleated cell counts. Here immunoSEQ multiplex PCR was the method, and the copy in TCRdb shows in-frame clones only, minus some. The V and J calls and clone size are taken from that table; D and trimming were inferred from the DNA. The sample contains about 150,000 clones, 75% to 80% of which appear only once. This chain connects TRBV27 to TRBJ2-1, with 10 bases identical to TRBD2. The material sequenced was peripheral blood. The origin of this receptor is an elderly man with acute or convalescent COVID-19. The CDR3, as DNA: TGTGCCAGCCGTCCTGAACTAGCGGGGTCCAATGAGCAGTTCTTC. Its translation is CASRPELAGSNEQFF.